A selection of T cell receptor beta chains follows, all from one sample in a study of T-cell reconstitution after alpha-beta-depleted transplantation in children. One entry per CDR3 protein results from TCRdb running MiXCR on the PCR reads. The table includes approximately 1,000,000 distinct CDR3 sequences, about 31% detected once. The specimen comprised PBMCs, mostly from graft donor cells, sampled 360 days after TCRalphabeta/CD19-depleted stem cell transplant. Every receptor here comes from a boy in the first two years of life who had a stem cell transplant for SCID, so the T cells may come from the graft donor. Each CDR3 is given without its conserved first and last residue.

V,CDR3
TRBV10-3,AISESQDWAIGEQY
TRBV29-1,SVEDLETDTQY
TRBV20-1,SASSEGTDTQY
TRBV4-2,ASSQEVGGPTYEQY
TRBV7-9,ASSGSSNTIY
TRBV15,ATSRKTSGGAGDTQY
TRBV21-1,ASSKWEDRPLLFPNEQF
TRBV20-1,SASRTGGYTGELF
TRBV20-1,SARVASGRHNEQF
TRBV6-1,ASRQLIAVSYEQY
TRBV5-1,ASSFNSGASYGYT
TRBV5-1,ASSFSGDPPYEQY
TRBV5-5,ASSLGRGMGSVEQY
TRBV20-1,SARGADDRGTQY
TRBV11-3,ASSFRAVGEKLF
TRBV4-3,ASSHSNEGSAF
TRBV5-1,ASSFRDRYEQY
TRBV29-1,SVAVGPEAF
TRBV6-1,ASVLAGGPGEQY
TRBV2,ASSDEGHEAF
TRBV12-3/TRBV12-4,ASSLRFSEAF
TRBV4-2,ASSQGAGSGGGGYNEQF
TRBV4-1,ASSQFRGPSEQY
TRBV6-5,ASSYGQRGGEQF
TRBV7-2,ASAGLFADTQY
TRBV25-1,ASGNRDRRTDTQY
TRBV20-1,SARTDRDNEQF
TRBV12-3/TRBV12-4,ASRPTNGGTDTQY
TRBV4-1,ASSQGVGSVLGEQF
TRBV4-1,ASSQVTSFREGYT
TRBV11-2,ASSLGLGVRADNLIRTDTQY
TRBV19,ASSLEQGIGQPQH
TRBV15,ATSSVGQRSYNEQF
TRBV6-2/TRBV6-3,ASRRPNTEAF
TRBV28,ASSFRGPLYGYT
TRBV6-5,ATTDTGELF
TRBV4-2,ASSQYGTGETGELF
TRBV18,ASSPQGRAEKLF
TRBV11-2,ASSPGAKETQY
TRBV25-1,ASSEGANGPTEQY
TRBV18,ASSPQLAGGRNEQF
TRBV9,ASSVGGRGNEQY
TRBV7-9,ASSLGEMGGPISYEQY
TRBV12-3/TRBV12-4,ASIHGGIADTQY